The subject of this entry is one T cell receptor (beta chain). The antigen is unknown. Quantitative 5'-RACE with molecular barcodes generated TCR beta libraries. Via MiXCR, TCRdb re-called the 5' RACE reads, giving one row per CDR3 protein. The data contain approximately 300,000 distinct CDR3 sequences, roughly 20% of them singletons. The entry originates in a study of CD8 T cells in ankylosing spondylitis. The germline CDR1 and CDR2 sequences are MNHEY and SVGEGT. This CDR3 region has 14 residues. The germline V and J ends were trimmed by 7 bases and 0 bases, with 11 bases remaining between them. The study, taken as a whole, reports: Enrichment of disease-linked clones was reportedly significant in matched ankylosing spondylitis synovial fluid.

The chain combines TRBV6-2 or TRBV6-3 with TRBJ2-3; the D is unclear. The TCR sequence derives from a male donor with ankylosing spondylitis or in good health (not recorded which). The source material was blood, either unsorted or a sorted T cell fraction (not recorded which). CDR3 coding DNA: TGTGCCAGCACTAAGCTAGGCAGCACAGATACGCAGTATTTT. Its translation: CASTKLGSTDTQYF.